The TCR beta chain described here comes from a study of CD8 T cells in Susac syndrome (dated by TCRdb to about 2019). The study in broad terms: The study used repertoire sequencing to test whether antigen drove CD8+ T cell activation and differentiation in Susac syndrome. The clonality of the CD8+ T cell repertoire was compared across around twelve healthy donors, some 14 Susac syndrome patients and about 15 multiple sclerosis patients.

RNA was extracted with the RNeasy kit and roughly 0.45 to 1 ug was reverse transcribed using random hexamers. TCR beta CDR3 regions were amplified with the immunoSEQ multiplex PCR assay covering 54 Vbeta and 13 Jbeta segments. PCR amplification bias was corrected by using a synthetic template baseline for primer optimization and computational correction. The source study handled its data this way. Reads were annotated to V, D and J genes per IMGT and analyzed with immunoSEQ Analyzer, keeping only productive sequences. Clonality was computed as one minus Shannon entropy normalized by log2 of the number of productive unique sequences. For each patient and control, public and private clones were evaluated among the 100 most prevalent clones. Clones were defined as Susac-specific if absent from the healthy and MS cohorts, from 900 to 1,200 published viral clones and from other ImmuneACCESS disease sequences. TCRdb took the public reads, trimmed them with fastp at Q25, ran MiXCR for clone calling and kept in-frame beta chains. When rows share a CDR3 protein, they turn into one entry using the most common DNA and genes. The V and J calls, along with clone size, are taken from TCRdb and not from the paper's own processing. Within this sample are 250,000 to 300,000 distinct CDR3 sequences, with 70% to 90% of them counted one time only. The ten largest make up about 0.11% of the sample.

Peripheral blood CD8+ and CD4+ T cells from healthy donors, Susac syndrome patients and multiple sclerosis patients were profiled by high-throughput TCR beta sequencing. The multiple sclerosis controls were treatment-naive patients whose relapsing-remitting disease, either stable or active, fulfilled the revised McDonald criteria. CD8+ TEMRA cells were enriched by FACS, while bulk CD8+ and CD4+ T cells were purified by magnetic negative isolation. Blood was drawn into EDTA tubes, processed within 24 hours, and PBMCs were isolated by density gradient centrifugation. PBMCs intended for TCR sequencing were frozen in liquid nitrogen and were later thawed in a 37 degrees C water bath. The sorted or isolated CD4+, CD8+ and CD8+ TEMRA cells had a purity of 90% or higher. The germline V gene specifies SQVTM as CDR1 and ANQGSEA as CDR2. Clipping removes 4 bases from V and 1 base from J, with 15 as the unmatched junction base count. From its cysteine to its phenylalanine, the CDR3 spans 18 amino acids. Only CDR3 DNA is held: 54 bases, read in frame from base 1.

The research as a whole found: The study acknowledged that relatively few individuals were included in the TCR sequencing and HLA analysis.

On this clonotype itself: It has no known antigen specificity. Base qualities are missing; no much larger clone stands one base away.

What was sequenced was CD8+ T cells from PBMCs. The chain was built from TRBV29-1 and TRBJ1-4; the central 7 bases match TRBD1. The receptor's source is a human donor with multiple sclerosis. The DNA sequence is as follows: TGCAGCGTTGTTGCGGGACAGCCACATAGCAGAACTAATGAAAAACTGTTTTTT. Translated, it reads CSVVAGQPHSRTNEKLFF.